These 9 T cell receptor beta chains share one sample of origin, sequenced in a study of human T cells and chemical hapten exposure. Time point given: patch test 3, about 24 weeks after DPC sensitization. This sample's treatment: therapeutic diphenylcyclopropenone sensitization with weekly scalp DPC. TCRdb itself ran the RACE reads through MiXCR, one entry per CDR3 protein. The sample includes about 82,000 distinct CDR3 sequences, under 15% of them seen just once. The sample in question was whole blood, obtained in connection with sensitization to the hapten diphenylcyclopropenone (DPC). These receptors all come from a woman aged 45-59 years with alopecia areata. Some clones in this sample may be carry-over from other donors' samples.

This clonotype was counted at least ten times. This rearrangement joins TRBV6-1 to TRBJ2-1; D tentatively fits TRBD1 or TRBD2 (5 bases each). Germline-derived CDR1 and CDR2 are MNHNS and SASEGT. Trimming cost V 2 bases and J 7 bases, with 9 bases left between them. CDR3 length: 13 amino acids. Here the CDR3 DNA reads TGTGCCAGCAGTGAACTAGCAGGGAATGAGCAGTTCTTC. Translated: CASSELAGNEQFF.

CDR3 amino acids: CSVDLGRTEAFF. The DNA for the CDR3 is TGCAGCGTTGATCTTGGGCGGACTGAAGCTTTCTTT. V gene TRBV29-1 combines with J gene TRBJ1-1; no reliable D call. V was clipped by 3 bases and J by 5 bases, with 10 bases between them. Germline CDR1 and CDR2: SQVTM and ANQGSEA. This CDR3 has 12 amino acids. The full variable domain, its missing parts supplied by reference TRBV29-1 and TRBJ1-1, is SAVISQKPSRDICQRGTSLTIQCQVDSQVTMMFWYRQQPGQSLTLIATANQGSEATYESGFVIDKFPISRPNLTFSTLTVSNMSPEDSSIYLCSVDLGRTEAFFGQGTRLTVV.

The chain carries TRBV20-1 and TRBJ1-2; 7 bases agree with TRBD1. Trimming removed 0 bases from V and 5 bases from J; junction bases left unmatched: 3. Germline assignment: CDR1 DFQATT and CDR2 SNEGSKA (reference sequence). This CDR3 is built from 13 residues. The CDR3 region is CSAREDRKYGYTF. CDR3 sequence (DNA): TGCAGTGCTAGAGAGGACAGGAAATATGGCTACACCTTC.

This chain connects TRBV29-1 to TRBJ2-1; D remains ambiguous. The CDR3 is made up of 9 amino acids. V gave up 3 bases and J gave up 9 bases, with 3 bases separating them. CDR1 SQVTM and CDR2 ANQGSEA come from the germline V gene. CDR3 nucleotide sequence: TGCAGCGTTGATCCTGAGCAGTTCTTC. It specifies CSVDPEQFF.

This clonotype was counted between two and nine times. The chain couples TRBV5-1 to TRBJ2-7, with 8 bases fitting TRBD2. The germline V gene has CDR1 SGHRS and CDR2 YFSETQ. V lost 3 bases, J lost 0 bases, and 5 bases stayed unmatched. The CDR3 contains 15 residues. DNA of the CDR3: TGCGCCAGCAGCTATAGCGGGGCCAGCTCCTACGAGCAGTACTTC. Translating it yields CASSYSGASSYEQYF.

This sequence joins TRBV27 and TRBJ1-1; possibly TRBD1 for D (5 bases). This CDR3 contains 14 residues. CDR1 and CDR2 (germline): MNHEY, SMNVEV (reference sequence). Trimming removed 3 bases from V and 5 bases from J, with 13 bases in between. CDR3 sequence reads: CASSLRGSVTEAFF. The CDR3 bases are TGTGCCAGCAGTTTGCGGGGGTCGGTGACTGAAGCTTTCTTT.

This clonotype has only a few counts. The chain combines TRBV20-1 with TRBJ1-1; D is uncertain. Germline CDR1 and CDR2: DFQATT and SNEGSKA (reference sequence). V lost 3 bases, J lost 8 bases, and 13 bases lay in between. The length of the CDR3 is 12 residues. In DNA form, the CDR3 reads TGCAGTGCTAGCTCTGGGAGTCTAGAAGCTTTCTTT. Translated, it gives CSASSGSLEAFF.

This chain joins TRBV29-1 and TRBJ2-5; 7 bases align to TRBD2. The V gene's germline CDR1 is SQVTM and CDR2 ANQGSEA. The CDR3 is 11 residues long. The V segment lost 7 bases and the J segment 4 bases; nucleotides outside the gene matches: 3. This CDR3 is CSAGGGETQYF. DNA of the CDR3: TGCAGCGCGGGGGGAGGAGAGACCCAGTACTTC.

The table lists this clonotype with a few counts. The rearrangement joins TRBV10-1 to TRBJ2-5, with D perhaps TRBD1 or TRBD2 (5 bases each). CDR3 size: 13 residues. V lost 6 bases and J lost 5, with 13 bases in between. Germline CDR1 and CDR2: WNHNN and SYGVQD (reference sequence). CDR3 coding DNA: TGCGCCAGCAGCCGGGACCTAGGGGAGACCCAGTACTTC. It specifies CASSRDLGETQYF.